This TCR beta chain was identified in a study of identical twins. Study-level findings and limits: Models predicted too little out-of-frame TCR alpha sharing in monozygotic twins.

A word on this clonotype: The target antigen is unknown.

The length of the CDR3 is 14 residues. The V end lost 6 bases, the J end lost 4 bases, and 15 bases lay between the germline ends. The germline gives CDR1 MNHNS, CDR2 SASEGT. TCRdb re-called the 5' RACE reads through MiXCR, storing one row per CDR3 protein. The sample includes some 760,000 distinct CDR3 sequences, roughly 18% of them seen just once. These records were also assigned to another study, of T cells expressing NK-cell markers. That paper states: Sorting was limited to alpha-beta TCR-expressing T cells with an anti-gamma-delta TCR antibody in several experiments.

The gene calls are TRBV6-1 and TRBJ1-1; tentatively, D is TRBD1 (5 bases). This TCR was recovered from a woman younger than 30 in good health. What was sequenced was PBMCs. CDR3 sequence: CASSPAQGTTEAFF. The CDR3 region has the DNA TGTGCCAGCAGCCCCGCGCAGGGTACCACTGAAGCTTTCTTT.